The T cell receptor beta chain under discussion was sequenced for a study of cytomegalovirus exposure and HLA in healthy donors. The CDR3 is made up of 17 amino acids. The germline V gene encodes CDR1 SGHAT and CDR2 FQNNGV. Trimming removed 5 bases from V and 6 bases from J, with 23 bases in between. Findings of the study overall: Per a prior analysis, the majority of TCR beta V segments were productive roughly 90% or roughly 30% of the time.

PCR employed 60 Vbeta and 13 Jbeta primers. The protocol was immunoSEQ multiplex PCR, while the TCRdb copy is restricted to in-frame clones and leaves out a portion. The sample has around 150,000 clones, about 80% seen once; the top ten hold less than 2%. This clone showed up just a few times. Its target is unknown. This TCR derives from a man in his forties in good health and CMV-seronegative. The V gene is TRBV11-2, the J gene TRBJ1-5, with no clear D. The specimen sequenced was PBMCs. CDR3 amino acids: CASSPTVARGESQPQHF. CDR3 coding DNA: TGTGCCAGCAGCCCGACGGTGGCCCGGGGTGAGAGTCAGCCCCAGCATTTT.